The next 20 T cell receptor beta chains were all read from a single sample in a study of cytomegalovirus exposure and HLA in healthy donors. Primers: 60 Vbeta forward and 13 Jbeta reverse. Some clones are missing from TCRdb's copy, which holds only in-frame ones; the method was immunoSEQ multiplex PCR. In the table there are some 130,000 clones, more than 70% of which are singletons. Material: PBMCs. The source of these receptors is a man younger than 40 in good health and CMV-seronegative.

This clone was observed a handful of times. The chain couples TRBV18 to TRBJ2-7, with 8 bases that match TRBD2. CDR1 and CDR2 from the germline V gene are KGHSH and LQKENI. Losses at the gene ends were 4 bases for V and 0 bases for J; bases not matched to a gene: 2. The CDR3 is made up of 14 amino acids. The CDR3 DNA reads TGTGCCAGCTCACGGAGCGGGAGCTCCTACGAGCAGTACTTC. This translates into CASSRSGSSYEQYF.

As regards this clone: Relative to the germline gene, one junction end is altered; a read error may explain this. This sample includes further DNA sequences coding for the same CDR3. This sequence joins TRBV19 and TRBJ2-7, with 9 positions matching TRBD1. CDR3 length equals 16 residues. Germline assignment: CDR1 LNHDA and CDR2 SQIVND (reference sequence). The CDR3 loop is CASSMFGTGTRSEQYF. CDR3 sequence (DNA): TGTGCTAGTAGTATGTTTGGGACAGGGACCAGAAGCGAGCAGTACTTC.

In DNA form, the CDR3 reads TGCGCCAGCAGCGAGGACAGGGTTTGGAGATACGAGCAGTACTTC. Its protein is CASSEDRVWRYEQYF. The rearrangement links TRBV5-1 to TRBJ2-7; 8 bases are shared with TRBD1. Germline V gives CDR1 SGHRS, CDR2 YFSETQ. There are 15 residues in the CDR3. Losses at the gene ends were 4 bases for V and 4 bases for J; bases not matched to a gene: 10.

The rearrangement links TRBV6-5 to TRBJ2-3; D possibly corresponds to TRBD2 (5 bases). The CDR3 totals 14 residues. CDR1 is MNHEY and CDR2 is SVGAGI in the germline V gene. V lost 4 bases, J lost 4 bases, and 12 bases lay in between. DNA of the CDR3: TGTGCCAGCAGTTCCCCCTCAGCGGCAGATACGCAGTATTTT. Protein sequence: CASSSPSAADTQYF.

The V gene is TRBV27, the J gene TRBJ2-7; no definite D call. The germline V gene has CDR1 MNHEY and CDR2 SMNVEV (reference sequence). The CDR3 is 14 amino acids. V shed 6 bases and J shed 0 bases, with 12 bases lying between them. As DNA, the CDR3 is TGTGCCAGCAGCCCGTCGAGTTTCTCCTACGAGCAGTACTTC. This sequence encodes CASSPSSFSYEQYF.

This clone turned up a few times. Germline is not matched at one junction end, which may reflect a read error. The chain links TRBV6-7 to TRBJ2-2; 7 bases are shared with TRBD2. TRBV6-7 is an ORF for which the function is uncertain. The CDR3 runs to 17 residues. CDR3 nucleotides: TGTGACAGCAGTTACGTCGGCAAGCGGGAGAACACCGGGGAGCTGTTTTTT. Its translation is CDSSYVGKRENTGELFF.

This chain joins TRBV7-8 and TRBJ2-7; TRBD2 is a possible D gene (5 bases). CDR1 SGHVS and CDR2 FQNEAQ come from the germline V gene. V dropped 5 bases and J dropped 5 bases, with 13 bases sitting between them. The CDR3 contains 13 residues. The CDR3 bases are TGTGCCAGCAGCCTACTAGTAATCCACGAGCAGTACTTC. It encodes CASSLLVIHEQYF. Combining the CDR3 with reference TRBV7-8 and TRBJ2-7 gives the whole variable domain GAGVSQSPRYKVAKRGQDVALRCDPISGHVSLFWYQQALGQGPEFLTYFQNEAQLDKSGLPSDRFFAERPEGSVSTLKIQRTQQEDSAVYLCASSLLVIHEQYFGPGTRLTVT.

This CDR3 is CASSVAGGSGANVLTF. Here the CDR3 DNA reads TGTGCCAGCAGCGTAGCGGGTGGCTCTGGGGCCAACGTCCTGACTTTC. V usage is TRBV9 and J usage is TRBJ2-6; D gene uncertain. The germline V and J ends were trimmed by 0 bases and 0 bases, with 7 bases remaining between them. The germline V gene has CDR1 SGDLS and CDR2 YYNGEE. There are 16 residues in the CDR3.

The V call is TRBV7-9, the J call TRBJ1-1; 7 bases fit TRBD1. The V gene end was trimmed by 5 bases and the J gene end by 4 bases; junction bases not matched to a gene: 16. The CDR3 totals 17 residues. Germline V CDR1 and CDR2: SEHNR, FQNEAQ (reference sequence). Written as DNA, the CDR3 is TGTGCCAGCAGCCATGGACCGGGACAGCCGGGTGGCACTGAAGCTTTCTTT. It translates to CASSHGPGQPGGTEAFF.

This rearrangement joins TRBV10-3 to TRBJ1-1; TRBD1 agrees at 9 bases. This CDR3 is built from 15 residues. Germline trimming cut 3 bases from V and 0 bases from J; bases unmatched to any gene: 2. Germline loops: CDR1 ENHRY, CDR2 SYGVKD. For the CDR3, the DNA is TGTGCCATCAGTGACGGGACAGGGATGAACACTGAAGCTTTCTTT. This gives the protein CAISDGTGMNTEAFF.

In its sample, this clone was seen a few times. The chain joins TRBV9 to TRBJ2-1; 11 positions match TRBD2. Germline CDR1 reads SGDLS; CDR2 reads YYNGEE. This CDR3 is 15 amino acids long. With V trimmed by 4 bases and J by 6 bases, 6 bases remained unmatched. The CDR3 spells CASSISGTSGNEQFF. The CDR3 DNA sequence: TGTGCCAGCAGCATATCCGGGACTAGCGGCAATGAGCAGTTCTTC. Full variable domain (outside the CDR3, taken from reference TRBV9 and TRBJ2-1): DSGVTQTPKHLITATGQRVTLRCSPRSGDLSVYWYQQSLDQGLQFLIQYYNGEERAKGNILERFSAQQFPDLHSELNLSSLELGDSALYFCASSISGTSGNEQFFGPGTRLTVL.

This chain uses TRBV21-1 with TRBJ1-1. TRBV21-1 is reported as a pseudogene. The CDR3 is 11 amino acids. CDR3 DNA: TGTGCCAGCAGCAAAGGGCGGGAAGCTTTCTTT. Amino acids: CASSKGREAFF.

The chain has TRBV18 and TRBJ2-1, with 16 bases identical to TRBD2. Germline CDR1 KGHSH, CDR2 LQKENI. The J segment lost 14 bases and the V segment lost 0 bases, leaving 7 bases of the junction unmatched. CDR3 length equals 16 residues. Here the CDR3 DNA reads TGTGCCAGCTCACCACCCGGGACTAGCGGGAGGGCCGGGAAGTTCTTC. Protein sequence: CASSPPGTSGRAGKFF.

To note about this clone: One junction end disagrees with the germline gene, perhaps due to a read error. The V and J genes are TRBV4-2 and TRBJ1-1; D perhaps matches TRBD1 (5 bases). The germline V gene has CDR1 LGHNA and CDR2 YNFKEQ. This CDR3 has 14 residues. This CDR3 is CVSSQVVGETEAFF. The CDR3 bases are TGTGTCAGCAGCCAAGTGGTAGGGGAAACTGAAGCTTTCTTT.

The V gene is TRBV6-5, the J gene TRBJ2-1, with TRBD2 as a possible D gene (5 bases). The V end was cut by 0 bases, the J end by 4 bases, with 10 bases between. The CDR3 extends over 15 amino acids. The germline V gene has CDR1 MNHEY and CDR2 SVGAGI. CDR3 sequence (DNA): TGTGCCAGCAGTTACTCCGGACCGGGGTACAATGAGCAGTTCTTC. Its translation is CASSYSGPGYNEQFF.

The chain couples TRBV9 to TRBJ2-7; the D gene is possibly TRBD2 (6 bases). Per the germline V gene, CDR1 is SGDLS and CDR2 is YYNGEE. CDR3 size: 14 residues. V lost 4 bases to trimming and J lost 2 bases, with 13 bases between them. The CDR3 DNA reads TGTGCCAGCAGCCCGAGCGGGCCCACCTACGAGCAGTACTTC. It specifies CASSPSGPTYEQYF. The full variable domain, in which reference TRBV9 and TRBJ2-7 provide the parts outside the CDR3, is DSGVTQTPKHLITATGQRVTLRCSPRSGDLSVYWYQQSLDQGLQFLIQYYNGEERAKGNILERFSAQQFPDLHSELNLSSLELGDSALYFCASSPSGPTYEQYFGPGTRLTVT.

The chain combines TRBV21-1 with TRBJ1-3. TRBV21-1 has pseudogene status. The CDR3 sequence is 16 residues long. The DNA for the CDR3 is TGTGCCAGCAGCATCATGAGGGAATCCTCTGGAAACACCATATATTTT. Translated, it gives CASSIMRESSGNTIYF.

The chain has TRBV11-2 and TRBJ2-1; D perhaps matches TRBD2 (6 bases). The CDR3 has 13 amino acids. The germline V gene encodes CDR1 SGHAT and CDR2 FQNNGV. The V end was cut by 5 bases, the J end by 8 bases, with 13 bases between. CDR3 coding DNA: TGTGCCAGCAGCGCCCTAGCGCGCGATGAGCAGTTCTTC. Its protein product is CASSALARDEQFF.

The chain has TRBV7-3 and TRBJ2-5; D is undetermined. CDR3 length equals 17 residues. V lost 4 bases to trimming and J lost 5 bases, with 23 bases between them. Per the germline V gene, CDR1 is SGHTA and CDR2 is FQGTGA. DNA for the CDR3: TGTGCCAGCAGCTCCTCCGCACGTCTTTCTACCTGGGAGACCCAGTACTTC. Protein product: CASSSSARLSTWETQYF. The full variable domain, completed using reference TRBV7-3 and TRBJ2-5, is GAGVSQTPSNKVTEKGKYVELRCDPISGHTALYWYRQSLGQGPEFLIYFQGTGAADDSGLPNDRFFAVRPEGSVSTLKIQRTERGDSAVYLCASSSSARLSTWETQYFGPGTRLLVL.

V usage is TRBV5-1 and J usage is TRBJ2-2; 8 positions match TRBD2. V lost 0 bases and J lost 4; bases outside the gene matches: 5. The germline CDR1 and CDR2 sequences are SGHRS and YFSETQ. The CDR3 is 16 amino acids. The CDR3 DNA reads as TGCGCCAGCAGCTTGGCTCTAGCGGGCGCCACCGGGGAGCTGTTTTTT. Translation: CASSLALAGATGELFF.